This T cell receptor beta chain was captured in a study of cytomegalovirus exposure and HLA in healthy donors. The PCR had 60 Vbeta and 13 Jbeta primers. Measured with immunoSEQ multiplex PCR; TCRdb has only the in-frame clones, and not every one. This table has 150,000 to 200,000 clones, approximately 78% appearing once. CDR1 and CDR2 (germline): GTSNPN, SVGIG (reference sequence). V trimming: 7 bases; J trimming: 4 bases; junction bases outside the gene matches: 7. There are 13 residues in the CDR3. Study-wide results and caveats: The CMV antigen specificity of a few CMV-associated chains was confirmed through in vitro analysis. Later, TCR association rates were found to vary by HLA locus, highest for DRB1 and lowest for HLA-C.

A word on this clone: Its antigen is not identified.

Sequenced: PBMCs. The rearrangement joins TRBV30 to TRBJ2-1, with TRBD1 matching over 7 bases. This sequence originates from a girl aged 2 to 10 in good health and CMV-seropositive. CDR3 nucleotides: TGTGCCTCCCGGGACAGCGTTTACAATGAGCAGTTCTTC. Its translation: CASRDSVYNEQFF. The variable domain in full, completed from reference TRBV30 and TRBJ2-1, reads SQTIHQWPATLVQPVGSPLSLECTVEGTSNPNLYWYRQAAGRGLQLLFYSVGIGQISSEVPQNLSASRPQDRQFILSSKKLLLSDSGFYLCASRDSVYNEQFFGPGTRLTVL.